These T cell receptor beta chains were read from a single sample in a study of CD8 T cells in ankylosing spondylitis. A single record per CDR3 protein comes from TCRdb applying MiXCR to the 5' RACE reads. Among tens of thousands of distinct CDR3 sequences listed, around 25% were seen once. The sequenced sample consisted of blood, either unsorted or a sorted T cell fraction (not recorded which). The receptors originated from a male donor with ankylosing spondylitis or in good health (not recorded which). Both conserved end residues are part of each CDR3. The order of the fields is J gene, V gene, CDR3 protein.

j_call: TRBJ2-3
v_call: TRBV10-3
cdr3_aa: CAISEGSGRTDTQYF

j_call: TRBJ1-4
v_call: TRBV11-2
cdr3_aa: CASSFFNRGEKLFF

j_call: TRBJ2-5
v_call: TRBV10-3
cdr3_aa: CAISVLAEETQYF

j_call: TRBJ2-3
v_call: TRBV6-1
cdr3_aa: CASGGGTTDTQYF

j_call: TRBJ2-3
v_call: TRBV5-1
cdr3_aa: CASSSDGRGTDTQYF

j_call: TRBJ2-1
v_call: TRBV13
cdr3_aa: CASSLLLRGEQFF

j_call: TRBJ1-5
v_call: TRBV19
cdr3_aa: CASSIRWRQPQHF

j_call: TRBJ2-3
v_call: TRBV20-1
cdr3_aa: CSALGLAGGVGADTQYF

j_call: TRBJ1-3
v_call: TRBV10-3
cdr3_aa: CAIRDRVGSGNTIYF

j_call: TRBJ2-7
v_call: TRBV5-1
cdr3_aa: CASSLQTESYEQYF

j_call: TRBJ1-1
v_call: TRBV5-1
cdr3_aa: CASSPYRQGNTEAFF

j_call: TRBJ2-1
v_call: TRBV20-1
cdr3_aa: CSANLGTSGSWDEQFF

j_call: TRBJ2-1
v_call: TRBV29-1
cdr3_aa: CSDTTGVPYNEQFF

j_call: TRBJ2-7
v_call: TRBV20-1
cdr3_aa: CSAMGSVYEQYF

j_call: TRBJ2-3
v_call: TRBV7-8
cdr3_aa: CASRQGASTDTQYF

j_call: TRBJ2-5
v_call: TRBV12-3/TRBV12-4
cdr3_aa: CASSEWQKTQYF

j_call: TRBJ2-1
v_call: TRBV5-1
cdr3_aa: CASSVGGRQINEQFF

j_call: TRBJ2-5
v_call: TRBV29-1
cdr3_aa: CSVKASGRQETQYF

j_call: TRBJ1-6
v_call: TRBV7-2
cdr3_aa: CASSLGKWNSPLHF

j_call: TRBJ1-1
v_call: TRBV5-1
cdr3_aa: CASSLLGGGNTEAFF

j_call: TRBJ1-5
v_call: TRBV28
cdr3_aa: CASSTLSGGQHF

j_call: TRBJ2-1
v_call: TRBV3-1
cdr3_aa: CASSQVRTVYNEQFF

j_call: TRBJ2-5
v_call: TRBV19
cdr3_aa: CASSIMAANQETQYF

j_call: TRBJ1-6
v_call: TRBV28
cdr3_aa: CASSVRLRGGSPLHF

j_call: TRBJ2-5
v_call: TRBV24-1
cdr3_aa: CATSGGRDRVQETQYF

j_call: TRBJ2-1
v_call: TRBV18
cdr3_aa: CASSLTPALAGVGNEQFF

j_call: TRBJ1-2
v_call: TRBV6-5
cdr3_aa: CASSYSIISGNYGYTF

j_call: TRBJ2-3
v_call: TRBV29-1
cdr3_aa: CSAKAGTTDTQYF

j_call: TRBJ1-1
v_call: TRBV27
cdr3_aa: CASRDTGQGVSEAFF

j_call: TRBJ2-5
v_call: TRBV7-2
cdr3_aa: CASSLVGAAQETQYF

j_call: TRBJ2-2
v_call: TRBV5-1
cdr3_aa: CASSLGPYENTGELFF

j_call: TRBJ2-2
v_call: TRBV7-2
cdr3_aa: CASSLQGSGELFF

j_call: TRBJ2-2
v_call: TRBV29-1
cdr3_aa: CSVRSMRARSNTGELFF

j_call: TRBJ2-2
v_call: TRBV29-1
cdr3_aa: CSVAEGGTGTGELFF

j_call: TRBJ2-5
v_call: TRBV7-8
cdr3_aa: CASSLVASAETQYF

j_call: TRBJ1-1
v_call: TRBV10-3
cdr3_aa: CATETGQGNTEAFF

j_call: TRBJ2-3
v_call: TRBV12-3/TRBV12-4
cdr3_aa: CASSGGSPMNTQYF

j_call: TRBJ2-5
v_call: TRBV10-3
cdr3_aa: CAMGTGQETQYF

j_call: TRBJ1-1
v_call: TRBV5-1
cdr3_aa: CASSLPTGDTEAFF

j_call: TRBJ2-7
v_call: TRBV27
cdr3_aa: CASSLRGSDEQYF

j_call: TRBJ2-1
v_call: TRBV20-1
cdr3_aa: CSASSWDNSYNEQFF

j_call: TRBJ2-1
v_call: TRBV6-1
cdr3_aa: CASRPGSWSGDEQFF

j_call: TRBJ2-3
v_call: TRBV5-1
cdr3_aa: CASSLEGDTTDTQYF

j_call: TRBJ1-3
v_call: TRBV18
cdr3_aa: CASSPRGVEESGNTIYF

j_call: TRBJ1-1
v_call: TRBV5-1
cdr3_aa: CASSPRTGGHDTEAFF

j_call: TRBJ1-5
v_call: TRBV16
cdr3_aa: CASSQSGQGSQPQHF

j_call: TRBJ1-6
v_call: TRBV12-3/TRBV12-4
cdr3_aa: CASSGRDPNSPLHF

j_call: TRBJ2-1
v_call: TRBV7-8
cdr3_aa: CASSFWSVYNEQFF

j_call: TRBJ1-6
v_call: TRBV5-6
cdr3_aa: CASSHKKRETGGSPLHF

j_call: TRBJ2-3
v_call: TRBV24-1
cdr3_aa: CATSDHRRNADTQYF

j_call: TRBJ2-1
v_call: TRBV12-3/TRBV12-4
cdr3_aa: CASSFGLAGSANNEQFF

j_call: TRBJ2-3
v_call: TRBV5-1
cdr3_aa: CASSFTRDADTQYF

j_call: TRBJ2-1
v_call: TRBV27
cdr3_aa: CASCRLAGGRNEQFF

j_call: TRBJ2-1
v_call: TRBV7-3
cdr3_aa: CASSLDNSYNEQFF